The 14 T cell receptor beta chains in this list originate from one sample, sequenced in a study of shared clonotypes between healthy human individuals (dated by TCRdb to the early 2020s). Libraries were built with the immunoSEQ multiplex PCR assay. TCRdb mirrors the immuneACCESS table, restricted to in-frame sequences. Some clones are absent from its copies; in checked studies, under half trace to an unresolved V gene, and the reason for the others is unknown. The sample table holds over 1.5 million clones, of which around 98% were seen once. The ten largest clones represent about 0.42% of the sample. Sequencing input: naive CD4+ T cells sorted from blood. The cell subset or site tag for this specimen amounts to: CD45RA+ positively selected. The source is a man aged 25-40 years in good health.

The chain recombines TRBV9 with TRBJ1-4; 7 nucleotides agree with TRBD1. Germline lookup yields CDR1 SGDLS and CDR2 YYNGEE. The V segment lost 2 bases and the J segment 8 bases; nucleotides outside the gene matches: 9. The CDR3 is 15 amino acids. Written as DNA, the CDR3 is TGTGCCAGCAGCGTTACAGGGGCCGAAAGGGAAAAACTGTTTTTT. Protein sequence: CASSVTGAEREKLFF.

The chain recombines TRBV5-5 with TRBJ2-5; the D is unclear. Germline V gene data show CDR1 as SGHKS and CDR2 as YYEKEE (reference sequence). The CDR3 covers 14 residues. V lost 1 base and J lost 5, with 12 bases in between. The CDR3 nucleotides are TGTGCCAGCAGCTTGCTAGGATTTCAGGAGACCCAGTACTTC. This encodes CASSLLGFQETQYF.

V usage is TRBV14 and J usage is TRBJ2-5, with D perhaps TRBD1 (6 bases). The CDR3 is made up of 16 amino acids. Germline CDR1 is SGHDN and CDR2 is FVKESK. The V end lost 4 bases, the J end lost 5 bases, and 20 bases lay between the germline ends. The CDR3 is CASSPTSKGVAETQYF. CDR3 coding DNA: TGTGCCAGCAGCCCCACGTCGAAGGGGGTAGCTGAGACCCAGTACTTC.

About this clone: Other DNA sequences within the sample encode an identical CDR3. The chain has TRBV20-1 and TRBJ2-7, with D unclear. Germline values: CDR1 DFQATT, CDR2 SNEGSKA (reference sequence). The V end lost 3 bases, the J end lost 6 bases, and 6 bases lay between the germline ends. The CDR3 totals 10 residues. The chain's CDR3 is CSASVLEQYF. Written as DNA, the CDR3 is TGCAGTGCTAGTGTACTCGAGCAGTACTTC.

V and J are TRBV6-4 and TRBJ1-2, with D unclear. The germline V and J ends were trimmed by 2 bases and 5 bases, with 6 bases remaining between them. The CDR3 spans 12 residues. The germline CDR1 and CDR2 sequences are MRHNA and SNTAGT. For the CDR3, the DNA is TGTGCCAGCAGTGACGGGGAATATGGCTACACCTTC. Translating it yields CASSDGEYGYTF.

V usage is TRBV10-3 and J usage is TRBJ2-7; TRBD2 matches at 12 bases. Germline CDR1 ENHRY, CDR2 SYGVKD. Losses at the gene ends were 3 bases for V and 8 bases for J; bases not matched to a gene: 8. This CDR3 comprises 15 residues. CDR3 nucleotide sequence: TGTGCCATCAGTGACCAGGCTAGCGGGAGGGAAAAGCAGTACTTC. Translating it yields CAISDQASGREKQYF.

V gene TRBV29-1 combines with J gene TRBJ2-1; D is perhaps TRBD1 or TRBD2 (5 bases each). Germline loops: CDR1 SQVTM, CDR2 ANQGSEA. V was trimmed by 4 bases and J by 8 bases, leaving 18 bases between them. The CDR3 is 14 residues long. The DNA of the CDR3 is TGCAGCGTTGTTGTCGGGACCAAAGGCGATGAGCAGTTCTTC. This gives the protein CSVVVGTKGDEQFF.

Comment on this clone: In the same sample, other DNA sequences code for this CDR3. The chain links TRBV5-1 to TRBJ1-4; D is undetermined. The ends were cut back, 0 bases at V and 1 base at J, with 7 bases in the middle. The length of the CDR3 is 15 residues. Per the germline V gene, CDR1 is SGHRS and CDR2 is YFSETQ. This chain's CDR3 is CASSLDGRTNEKLFF. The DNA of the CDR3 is TGCGCCAGCAGCTTGGATGGGAGAACTAATGAAAAACTGTTTTTT. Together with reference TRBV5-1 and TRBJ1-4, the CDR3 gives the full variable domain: KAGVTQTPRYLIKTRGQQVTLSCSPISGHRSVSWYQQTPGQGLQFLFEYFSETQRNKGNFPGRFSGRQFSNSRSEMNVSTLELGDSALYLCASSLDGRTNEKLFFGSGTQLSVL.

In DNA form, the CDR3 reads TGTGCCAGCTCCCCAGGGGGCGGGCGGAGCACTGAAGCTTTCTTT. It is translated as CASSPGGGRSTEAFF. The chain uses TRBV18 and TRBJ1-1; 8 nucleotides match TRBD1. In germline, CDR1 is KGHSH, CDR2 LQKENI. The trim removed 6 bases at V and 4 bases at J, leaving 10 bases unmatched. The CDR3 spans 15 residues.

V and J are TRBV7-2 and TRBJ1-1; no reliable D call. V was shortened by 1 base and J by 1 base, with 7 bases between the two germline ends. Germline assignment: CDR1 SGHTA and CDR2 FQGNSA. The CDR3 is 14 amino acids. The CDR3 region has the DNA TGTGCCAGCAGCTTAGTCCAGGCGAACACTGAAGCTTTCTTT. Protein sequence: CASSLVQANTEAFF.

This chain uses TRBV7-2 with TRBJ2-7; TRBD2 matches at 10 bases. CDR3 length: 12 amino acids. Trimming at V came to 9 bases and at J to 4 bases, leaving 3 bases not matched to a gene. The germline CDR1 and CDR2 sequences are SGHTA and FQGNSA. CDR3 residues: CASRLAGYEQYF. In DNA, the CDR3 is TGTGCCAGTCGACTAGCGGGTTACGAGCAGTACTTC.

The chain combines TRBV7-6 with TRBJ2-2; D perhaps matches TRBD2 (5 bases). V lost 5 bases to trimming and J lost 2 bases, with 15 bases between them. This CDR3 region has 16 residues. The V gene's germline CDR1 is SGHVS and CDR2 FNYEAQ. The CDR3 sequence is CASSVSAGVNTGELFF. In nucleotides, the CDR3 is TGTGCCAGCAGCGTTAGTGCGGGCGTCAACACCGGGGAGCTGTTTTTT.

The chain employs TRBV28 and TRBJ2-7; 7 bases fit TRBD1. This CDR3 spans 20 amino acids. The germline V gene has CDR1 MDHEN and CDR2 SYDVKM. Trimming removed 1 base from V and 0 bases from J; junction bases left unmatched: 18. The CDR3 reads CASSLFGVRDSSASSYEQYF. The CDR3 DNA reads TGTGCCAGCAGTTTATTTGGGGTACGGGACAGTAGCGCTAGCTCCTACGAGCAGTACTTC.

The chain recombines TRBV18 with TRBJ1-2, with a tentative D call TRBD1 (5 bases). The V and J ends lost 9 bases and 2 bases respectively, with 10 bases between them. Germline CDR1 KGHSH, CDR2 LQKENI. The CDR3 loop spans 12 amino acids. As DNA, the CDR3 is TGTGCCAGTCAAAAGGGGAACTATGGCTACACCTTC. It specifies CASQKGNYGYTF.